This entry lists 32 T cell receptor beta chains sequenced from one sample in a study of CD8 T cells in Susac syndrome. RNA in amounts of roughly 0.5 to 1 ug was reverse transcribed with random hexamers. TCRdb used MiXCR to reprocess the immunoSEQ multiplex PCR reads, holding one entry per CDR3 protein. The sample lists about 150,000 distinct CDR3 sequences; 95% to 96% were seen once. The material sequenced was CD8+ T cells from PBMCs. These receptors were taken from a human donor with multiple sclerosis.

This chain links TRBV12-3 or TRBV12-4 with TRBJ1-5, with D tentatively TRBD1 (6 bases). CDR3 size: 14 residues. V was cut by 1 base and J by 7 bases, with 11 bases left in between. Here the CDR3 DNA reads TGTGCCAGCAGTTTAGGGGGGCCTGGACAGCCCCAGCATTTT. Translating it yields CASSLGGPGQPQHF.

The V gene is TRBV24-1, the J gene TRBJ1-5; tentatively, D is TRBD1 (5 bases). V lost 3 bases to trimming and J lost 8 bases, with 10 bases between them. The CDR3 covers 13 residues. The germline gives CDR1 KGHDR, CDR2 SFDVKD. As DNA, the CDR3 is TGTGCCACCAGTGATGGGAGGGGCGAGCCCCAGCATTTT. Translating gives CATSDGRGEPQHF.

This clonotype appeared a single time. V usage is TRBV9 and J usage is TRBJ2-2, with TRBD2 as a possible D gene (5 bases). The CDR3 runs 12 residues. CDR1 and CDR2 (germline): SGDLS, YYNGEE. The ends were cut back, 5 bases at V and 4 bases at J, with 6 bases in the middle. Here the CDR3 reads CASRTSTGELFF. For the CDR3, the DNA is TGTGCCAGCAGAACTAGCACCGGGGAGCTGTTTTTT.

The chain joins TRBV30 to TRBJ1-1; 7 bases match TRBD1. The CDR3 contains 12 residues. V lost 5 bases to trimming and J lost 4 bases; unmatched junction nucleotides: 4. Looked up from germline, CDR1 is GTSNPN and CDR2 is SVGIG (reference sequence). The CDR3 region is CAWETGSTEAFF. The DNA of the CDR3 is TGTGCCTGGGAGACAGGGAGCACTGAAGCTTTCTTT.

The chain has TRBV13 and TRBJ1-6, with a tentative D call TRBD1 (5 bases). From germline, CDR1 is PRHDT and CDR2 FYEKMQ (reference sequence). Deletions cut 5 bases from V and 1 base from J, with 9 bases between. The CDR3 loop spans 15 amino acids. CDR3 residues: CASSLRQSYNSPLHF. For the CDR3, the DNA is TGTGCCAGCAGCCTCAGACAGTCCTATAATTCACCCCTCCACTTT.

This clonotype was observed a single time. The chain has TRBV7-6 and TRBJ2-5; 7 bases line up with TRBD1. Germline V gene lookup returns CDR1 SGHVS and CDR2 FNYEAQ. This CDR3 comprises 15 residues. With 5 bases clipped from V and 3 bases from J, the junction kept 9 bases outside the gene matches. CDR3 loop: CASSLRKDREETQYF. Here the CDR3 DNA reads TGTGCCAGCAGCCTCAGGAAAGACAGGGAAGAGACCCAGTACTTC.

This clonotype was seen just once. V gene TRBV19 combines with J gene TRBJ1-5, with D possibly being TRBD1 (6 bases). V was pared by 3 bases and J by 12 bases, with 12 bases between. The CDR3 has 12 residues. Germline V gene sequence: CDR1 LNHDA, CDR2 SQIVND (reference sequence). CDR3 region: CASSIGQLIQHF. The CDR3 nucleotides read TGTGCCAGTAGTATTGGACAGCTAATCCAGCATTTT.

The chain is built from TRBV29-1 and TRBJ1-2, with D hard to call. The V gene lost 3 bases and the J gene lost 6 bases, with 14 bases spanning the gap. Germline V gene data show CDR1 as SQVTM and CDR2 as ANQGSEA. The CDR3 covers 13 residues. The CDR3 DNA reads TGCAGCGTTGAGGGCGACGGGATCCATGGCTACACCTTC. It translates to CSVEGDGIHGYTF.

A few counts support this clonotype. The V and J genes are TRBV18 and TRBJ2-5; D is ambiguous. CDR1 and CDR2 from the germline V gene are KGHSH and LQKENI. The CDR3 loop spans 11 amino acids. V shed 3 bases and J shed 4 bases, with 3 bases lying between them. CDR3 sequence (DNA): TGTGCCAGCTCACCGGGAGAGACCCAGTACTTC. This encodes CASSPGETQYF.

The rearrangement joins TRBV29-1 to TRBJ2-7; possibly TRBD1 or TRBD2 for D (6 bases each). The CDR3 contains 15 residues. CDR1 is SQVTM, CDR2 ANQGSEA, per germline. The V end lost 6 bases, the J end lost 2 bases, and 20 bases lay between the germline ends. The CDR3 DNA is TGCAGCGTCGCGGGACGGACGGGGGACACCTACGAGCAGTACTTC. Residues: CSVAGRTGDTYEQYF.

This chain connects TRBV27 to TRBJ1-1; D is possibly TRBD1 (6 bases). In germline, CDR1 is MNHEY, CDR2 SMNVEV (reference sequence). The CDR3 totals 13 residues. Trimming cost V 3 bases and J 7 bases, with 12 bases left between them. The DNA for the CDR3 is TGTGCCAGCAGTTTTGGGGGCAGCAATGAAGCTTTCTTT. Translation gives CASSFGGSNEAFF.

This chain joins TRBV29-1 and TRBJ1-1, with D perhaps matching TRBD1 (5 bases). V was trimmed by 6 bases and J by 6 bases, leaving 14 bases between them. Germline CDR1 and CDR2: SQVTM and ANQGSEA. The CDR3 sequence is 12 residues long. This chain's CDR3 is CSVQGNLAEAFF. CDR3 nucleotides: TGCAGCGTCCAGGGTAACCTCGCTGAAGCTTTCTTT.

The chain carries TRBV7-4 and TRBJ2-7, with a tentative D call TRBD2 (7 bases). Deletions cut 1 base from V and 3 bases from J, with 13 bases between. This CDR3 is built from 15 residues. Per germline, CDR1 SGHVT and CDR2 SQSDAQ. The CDR3: CASSLEGGEVYEQYV. The DNA for the CDR3 is TGTGCCAGCAGCTTAGAAGGGGGGGAGGTCTACGAGCAGTACGTC.

The chain carries TRBV7-9 and TRBJ2-5; D unresolved. This CDR3 comprises 13 residues. V lost 6 bases, J lost 6 bases, and 14 bases lay in between. Per the germline V gene, CDR1 is SEHNR and CDR2 is FQNEAQ (reference sequence). The DNA for the CDR3 is TGTGCCAGCAGTCCCGACGGGTGGCAGACCCAGTACTTC. It translates to CASSPDGWQTQYF.

CDR3 in amino acids: CSARHPQARWGEQYF. CDR3 bases: TGCAGTGCTAGACACCCACAGGCCCGTTGGGGGGAGCAGTACTTC. The rearrangement uses TRBV20-1 and TRBJ2-7; the D call may be TRBD1 or TRBD2 (5 bases each). This CDR3 has 15 amino acids. The V end was cut by 2 bases, the J end by 7 bases, with 21 bases between. The germline gives CDR1 DFQATT, CDR2 SNEGSKA (reference sequence).

The V call is TRBV7-6, the J call TRBJ2-6; D is uncertain. The CDR3 totals 14 residues. Looked up from germline, CDR1 is SGHVS and CDR2 is FNYEAQ. Trimming left V 4 bases short and J 2 bases short, with 6 bases between. Here the CDR3 DNA reads TGTGCCAGCAGCTCATACACTGGGGCCAACGTCCTGACTTTC. Its protein is CASSSYTGANVLTF.

The V gene is TRBV9, the J gene TRBJ2-5, with TRBD2 matching 12 bases. V dropped 0 bases and J dropped 1; count of bases not matched to a gene: 7. The CDR3 runs 18 residues. The V gene's germline CDR1 is SGDLS and CDR2 YYNGEE. This chain's CDR3 is CASSVVLPTSGGQETQYF. The CDR3 nucleotides read TGTGCCAGCAGCGTAGTACTACCGACTAGCGGGGGCCAAGAGACCCAGTACTTC.

The chain has TRBV2 and TRBJ2-7, with 7 bases aligning to TRBD1. The junction had 15 bases not matched to a gene; V was cut back by 1 base and J by 3 bases. The CDR3 runs 18 residues. CDR1 SNHLY and CDR2 FYNNEI come from the germline V gene. CDR3 sequence reads: CASSEGEGTALSDYEQYV. CDR3 nucleotide sequence: TGTGCCAGCAGTGAAGGCGAGGGGACAGCCCTCTCCGACTACGAGCAGTACGTC.

This chain connects TRBV7-9 to TRBJ2-1; 7 bases map to TRBD1. CDR3 length: 12 residues. Germline CDR1 reads SEHNR; CDR2 reads FQNEAQ (reference sequence). V shed 4 bases, J shed 13 bases, and the junction held 7 bases outside the gene matches. The CDR3 coding sequence is TGTGCCAGCAGCTGGATACAGGGGATCCAGTTCTTC. As protein: CASSWIQGIQFF.

The chain carries TRBV6-1 and TRBJ2-3, with TRBD1 matching 8 bases. This CDR3 has 16 amino acids. Germline loops: CDR1 MNHNS, CDR2 SASEGT. V trimming: 6 bases; J trimming: 1 base; junction bases outside the gene matches: 9. Here the CDR3 reads CASSLRDRGGTDTQYF. CDR3 DNA: TGTGCCAGCAGCCTTAGAGACAGGGGAGGCACAGATACGCAGTATTTT.

This clonotype showed up just a few times. The rearrangement links TRBV20-1 to TRBJ2-7; perhaps TRBD2 as D (5 bases). The CDR3 runs 14 residues. Trimming removed 5 bases at V and 1 base at J, with 15 bases between. In germline, CDR1 is DFQATT, CDR2 SNEGSKA (reference sequence). As DNA, the CDR3 is TGCAGTGCTCGCACCGCTCGGGGATCCTACGAGCAGTACTTC. It translates to CSARTARGSYEQYF.

The chain employs TRBV7-9 and TRBJ2-5; D is uncertain. The V gene's germline CDR1 is SEHNR and CDR2 FQNEAQ (reference sequence). V lost 4 bases, J lost 5 bases, and 11 bases lay in between. The CDR3 consists of 13 residues. CDR3 sequence (DNA): TGTGCCAGCAGCTCCTCCCTCGCCGAGACCCAGTACTTC. The encoded protein is CASSSSLAETQYF.

The rearrangement uses TRBV21-1 and TRBJ2-2; the table's D call, TRBD1, was not checked against the DNA. TRBV21-1 is assigned pseudogene status. The CDR3 spans 13 residues. CDR3: CASSNHNRAELFF. The CDR3 DNA follows: TGTGCCAGCAGCAACCATAACAGGGCCGAGCTGTTTTTT.

The rearrangement joins TRBV7-9 to TRBJ2-3; D is unresolved. The CDR3 has 14 amino acids. Trimming left V 2 bases short and J 6 bases short, with 12 bases between. Looked up from germline, CDR1 is SEHNR and CDR2 is FQNEAQ (reference sequence). CDR3 DNA: TGTGCCAGCAGCTTACAAGGGCCAAGGGATACGCAGTATTTT. As protein: CASSLQGPRDTQYF.

The chain has TRBV4-1 and TRBJ2-1, with 14 bases aligning to TRBD2. Germline V CDR1 and CDR2: MGHRA, YSYEKL. The CDR3 is 15 amino acids. The ends lost 5 bases at V and 9 bases at J; junction bases unmatched: 6. The CDR3 DNA reads as TGCGCCAGCAGCTTTCGACTAGCGGGGGGGTCTGAGCAGTTCTTC. Translating it yields CASSFRLAGGSEQFF.

The V and J genes are TRBV12-3 or TRBV12-4 and TRBJ1-1; D may be TRBD1 (5 bases). This CDR3 has 14 amino acids. With 4 bases removed from V and 2 bases from J, the gap between germline ends came to 11 bases. The CDR3 DNA follows: TGTGCCAGCAGTTCACAGGAAATCAACACTGAAGCTTTCTTT. As protein: CASSSQEINTEAFF.

The chain employs TRBV9 and TRBJ1-1; 7 bases agree with TRBD1. The CDR3 consists of 14 residues. V was pared by 3 bases and J by 2 bases, with 4 bases of the junction left unmatched. Germline V lookup: CDR1 SGDLS, CDR2 YYNGEE. The CDR3 region is CASSAGQVNTEAFF. The DNA of the CDR3 is TGTGCCAGCAGCGCCGGACAGGTAAACACTGAAGCTTTCTTT.

The rearrangement joins TRBV15 to TRBJ2-7, with 7 bases fitting TRBD2. The CDR3 extends over 15 amino acids. Losses at the gene ends were 5 bases for V and 0 bases for J; bases not matched to a gene: 7. The germline V gene encodes CDR1 LNHNV and CDR2 YYDKDF (reference sequence). This chain's CDR3 is CATSAERGGSYEQYV. DNA of the CDR3: TGTGCCACCAGCGCAGAGCGGGGAGGCTCCTACGAGCAGTACGTC.

This sequence joins TRBV24-1 and TRBJ2-2; D not resolved. CDR3 length: 13 amino acids. Trimming took 5 bases from V and 4 from J, leaving 7 bases between them. Germline V gene sequence: CDR1 KGHDR, CDR2 SFDVKD. CDR3 coding DNA: TGTGCCACCAGTGGAAGGGCCACCGGGGAGCTGTTTTTT. It codes for CATSGRATGELFF.

The chain uses TRBV30 and TRBJ2-3, with TRBD2 matching over 8 bases. V trimming: 1 base; J trimming: 0 bases; junction bases outside the gene matches: 18. The CDR3 loop spans 20 amino acids. CDR1 and CDR2 (germline): GTSNPN, SVGIG (reference sequence). CDR3: CAWSGLGSGGFRSSTDTQYF. The CDR3 region has the DNA TGTGCCTGGAGTGGGTTAGGAAGCGGGGGATTCCGCTCTAGCACAGATACGCAGTATTTT.

The chain links TRBV21-1 to TRBJ2-4; the D call TRBD1 from the table was never checked on the DNA. TRBV21-1 represents a pseudogene. This CDR3 has 18 amino acids. The DNA for the CDR3 is TGTGCCAGCAGCAAAGTATCTTCGACAGCCCTAGCCAAAAACATTCAGTACTTC. It is translated as CASSKVSSTALAKNIQYF.

The rearrangement joins TRBV7-9 to TRBJ1-1; TRBD1 agrees at 7 bases. After removal of 4 bases from V and 1 base from J, the junction contained 3 bases not matched to a gene. Germline CDR1 is SEHNR and CDR2 is FQNEAQ (reference sequence). This CDR3 comprises 14 residues. The CDR3 DNA sequence: TGTGCCAGCAGCTGGAGGACAGGGAACACTGAAGCTTTCTTT. This codes for CASSWRTGNTEAFF.